The 15 T cell receptor beta chains below were found in one sample sequenced in a study of cytomegalovirus exposure and HLA in healthy donors (dated by TCRdb to 2016 to 2017). Library prep was done by the immunoSEQ multiplex PCR assay. For the multiplex PCR, a mixture combining 60 forward primers for TCR Vbeta segments and 13 reverse primers for TCR Jbeta segments was used. TCRdb retrieved this table from immuneACCESS and kept in-frame rearrangements only. Not all clones are present; in checked studies, unresolved V genes account for under half, and no reason is known for the remainder. In this sample the table shows some 150,000 clones, under 90% of which occur a single time. The top ten constitute roughly 4.4% of the sample. The sequenced sample was PBMCs. All receptors come from a man under 40 in good health and CMV-seronegative.

This chain uses TRBV5-8 with TRBJ2-5; no clear D. The CDR3 is 12 residues long. Looked up from germline, CDR1 is SGHTS and CDR2 is YDEGEE. The V gene lost 1 base and the J gene lost 3 bases, with 4 bases spanning the gap. The CDR3 region has the DNA TGTGCCAGCAGCTTGCCGGAAGAGACCCAGTACTTC. It codes for CASSLPEETQYF.

The count of this clone is one. The V and J genes are TRBV16 and TRBJ1-1; D is undetermined. Per germline, CDR1 KGHSY and CDR2 FQNENV. The CDR3 sequence is 12 residues long. The V end lost 2 bases, the J end lost 10 bases, and 11 bases lay between the germline ends. The CDR3 protein is CASSQPGAPAFF. The CDR3 region has the DNA TGTGCCAGCAGCCAACCCGGAGCGCCAGCTTTCTTT.

About this clone itself: One end of the junction does not line up with germline, which may come from a read error. The chain has TRBV2 and TRBJ2-7, with 7 bases aligning to TRBD2. Germline-derived CDR1 and CDR2 are SNHLY and FYNNEI. This CDR3 is 15 amino acids long. The CDR3 DNA is TGTGTCAGCAGACGCCTAGCGGCGAGCTCCTACGAGCAGTACTTC. Protein product: CVSRRLAASSYEQYF. The full variable domain, with the rest looked up from reference TRBV2 and TRBJ2-7, is EPEVTQTPSHQVTQMGQEVILRCVPISNHLYFYWYRQILGQKVEFLVSFYNNEISEKSEIFDDQFSVERPDGSNFTLKIRSTKLEDSAMYFCVSRRLAASSYEQYFGPGTRLTVT.

This sequence joins TRBV19 and TRBJ1-5; D gene ambiguous. Between the trimmed V and J ends, which lost 7 bases and 11 bases, there was a span of 15 bases. Germline CDR1 is LNHDA and CDR2 is SQIVND (reference sequence). The CDR3 is made up of 12 amino acids. The CDR3 sequence: CASKSPDPTQHF. DNA for the CDR3: TGTGCCAGTAAGTCTCCAGATCCCACCCAGCATTTT.

The chain is built from TRBV27 and TRBJ2-1, with 7 nucleotides matching TRBD2. V lost 0 bases, J lost 4 bases, and 6 bases stayed unmatched. The germline V gene has CDR1 MNHEY and CDR2 SMNVEV (reference sequence). The CDR3 runs 16 residues. CDR3 residues: CASSLSSGGSYNEQFF. The CDR3, as DNA: TGTGCCAGCAGTTTATCGTCCGGCGGGAGTTACAATGAGCAGTTCTTC.

The chain carries TRBV19 and TRBJ2-5; D possibly corresponds to TRBD2 (6 bases). The germline V gene encodes CDR1 LNHDA and CDR2 SQIVND (reference sequence). There are 14 residues in the CDR3. V was shortened by 7 bases and J by 11 bases, with 23 bases between the two germline ends. The CDR3 DNA is TGTGCCAGTATCTGGGGGGACCCACCGTTGGAGCAGTACTTC. It codes for CASIWGDPPLEQYF.

The J gene is TRBJ1-2, the V gene TRBV6-5, with TRBD1 as a possible D gene (6 bases). The CDR3 is 13 amino acids. V lost 6 bases and J lost 6, with 14 bases in between. Germline assignment: CDR1 MNHEY and CDR2 SVGAGI. CDR3 nucleotides: TGTGCCAGCAGGAGAGGGGGTACCGATGGCTACACCTTC. Protein sequence: CASRRGGTDGYTF.

This clone was seen a single time. The chain recombines TRBV10-3 with TRBJ1-4; D unresolved. Trimming shortened V by 4 bases and J by 8 bases, and 11 bases separated the two germline ends. The CDR3 has 13 residues. Germline V gene lookup returns CDR1 ENHRY and CDR2 SYGVKD. CDR3 residues: CAISGTMGEKLFF. For the CDR3, the DNA is TGTGCCATCAGTGGTACGATGGGCGAAAAACTGTTTTTT.

V and J are TRBV5-1 and TRBJ2-1; 15 nucleotides match TRBD2. V gave up 3 bases and J gave up 0 bases; unmatched junction bases: 7. Germline values: CDR1 SGHRS, CDR2 YFSETQ. The CDR3 consists of 19 residues. DNA for the CDR3: TGCGCCAGCAGCTCTGGACTAGCGGGGGGGCGGAGCTCCTACAATGAGCAGTTCTTC. Encoded protein: CASSSGLAGGRSSYNEQFF.

V is TRBV7-2 and J is TRBJ1-1, with 7 bases matching TRBD1. Trimming removed 5 bases from V and 0 bases from J; junction bases left unmatched: 3. Germline V gene sequence: CDR1 SGHTA, CDR2 FQGNSA. The CDR3 has 14 amino acids. CDR3 residues: CASSHGTVNTEAFF. The DNA of the CDR3 is TGTGCCAGCAGCCACGGGACAGTGAACACTGAAGCTTTCTTT.

This chain uses TRBV11-2 with TRBJ2-3; TRBD2 matches 7 bases. The CDR3 runs 14 residues. The germline V gene has CDR1 SGHAT and CDR2 FQNNGV. The V segment lost 5 bases and the J segment 1 base; nucleotides outside the gene matches: 3. The CDR3 loop reads CASSPRGGTDTQYF. CDR3 nucleotides: TGTGCCAGCAGCCCACGGGGGGGCACAGATACGCAGTATTTT.

The genes are TRBV2 and TRBJ1-5; D not resolved. From germline, CDR1 is SNHLY and CDR2 FYNNEI. The CDR3 runs 14 residues. The V end was cut by 4 bases, the J end by 5 bases, with 12 bases between. CDR3 residues: CASSAGSRHQPQHF. In DNA, the CDR3 is TGTGCCAGCAGTGCGGGGAGCCGCCATCAGCCCCAGCATTTT.

This clone appeared a single time. The chain combines TRBV11-1 with TRBJ2-7; 8 bases fit TRBD1. Germline loops: CDR1 SGHAT, CDR2 FQDESV (reference sequence). V was clipped by 5 bases and J by 3 bases; unmatched bases: 3. The CDR3 has 13 amino acids. CDR3 nucleotide sequence: TGTGCCAGCAGCGGTACAGGGGGCTACGAGCAGTACTTC. Its translation: CASSGTGGYEQYF.

This chain links TRBV27 with TRBJ2-7, with 15 bases identical to TRBD2. Germline V gene lookup returns CDR1 MNHEY and CDR2 SMNVEV (reference sequence). The CDR3 is made up of 17 amino acids. Trimming took 2 bases from V and 1 from J; bases not matched to a gene: 3. CDR3 coding DNA: TGTGCCAGCAGTTTAAGGGGACTAGCGGGAGGTTCCTACGAGCAGTACTTC. Amino acid sequence: CASSLRGLAGGSYEQYF.

This chain links TRBV28 with TRBJ1-2; D ambiguous. Germline assignment: CDR1 MDHEN and CDR2 SYDVKM. V was shortened by 3 bases and J by 2 bases, with 7 bases between the two germline ends. CDR3 length: 13 amino acids. The DNA of the CDR3 is TGTGCCAGCAGTTTTACGCAGAACTATGGCTACACCTTC. Protein: CASSFTQNYGYTF.